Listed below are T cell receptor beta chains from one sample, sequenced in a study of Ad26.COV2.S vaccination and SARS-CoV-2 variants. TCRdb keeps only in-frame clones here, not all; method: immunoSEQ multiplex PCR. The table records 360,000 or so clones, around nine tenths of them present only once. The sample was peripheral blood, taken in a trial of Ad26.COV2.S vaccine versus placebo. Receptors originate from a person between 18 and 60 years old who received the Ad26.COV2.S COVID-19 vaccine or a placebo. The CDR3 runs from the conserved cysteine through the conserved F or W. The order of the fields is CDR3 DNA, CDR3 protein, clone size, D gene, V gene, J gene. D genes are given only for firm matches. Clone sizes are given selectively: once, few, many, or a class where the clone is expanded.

cdr3_nt: TGTGCCAGTAGTACCTCCCGGGCTGAAGCTTTCTTT
cdr3_aa: CASSTSRAEAFF
clone_size: .
d_call: .
v_call: TRBV19
j_call: TRBJ1-1

cdr3_nt: TGTGCCAGCAGCCCCTACACCGGGGAGCTGTTTTTT
cdr3_aa: CASSPYTGELFF
clone_size: once
d_call: .
v_call: TRBV6-5
j_call: TRBJ2-2

cdr3_nt: TGCAGCGCAGGGACTAGCGGGAGGAAGGGTACCTACGAGCAGTACTTC
cdr3_aa: CSAGTSGRKGTYEQYF
clone_size: few
d_call: TRBD2
v_call: TRBV29-1
j_call: TRBJ2-7

cdr3_nt: TGTGCCAGCAGCTGGGACTACTCTGGGGCCAACGTCCTGACTTTC
cdr3_aa: CASSWDYSGANVLTF
clone_size: .
d_call: TRBD2
v_call: TRBV5-5
j_call: TRBJ2-6

cdr3_nt: TGTGCCTGGAGAGACAGCGGGAGGGCCGGGTACGAGCAGTACTTC
cdr3_aa: CAWRDSGRAGYEQYF
clone_size: few
d_call: TRBD2
v_call: TRBV30
j_call: TRBJ2-7

cdr3_nt: TGTGCCAGCAGTCTCCCAGGGGCTGTCTACGAGCAGTACTTC
cdr3_aa: CASSLPGAVYEQYF
clone_size: .
d_call: .
v_call: TRBV28
j_call: TRBJ2-7

cdr3_nt: TGTGCCAGCAGCTTGTCTGGCAGTACCTACGAGCAGTACTTC
cdr3_aa: CASSLSGSTYEQYF
clone_size: once
d_call: .
v_call: TRBV5-6
j_call: TRBJ2-7

cdr3_nt: TGTGCCAGCAGTTTCGCCCACTTAGAGACCCAGTACTTC
cdr3_aa: CASSFAHLETQYF
clone_size: .
d_call: .
v_call: TRBV6-5
j_call: TRBJ2-5

cdr3_nt: TGTGCCTGGAGTGTACGCGGACAGGGGACAGATACGCAGTATTTT
cdr3_aa: CAWSVRGQGTDTQYF
clone_size: .
d_call: TRBD1
v_call: TRBV30
j_call: TRBJ2-3

cdr3_nt: TGTGCCAGCAGCTCTACTCCGGGACTAGCGGGAACCGGGGAGCTGTTTTTT
cdr3_aa: CASSSTPGLAGTGELFF
clone_size: .
d_call: TRBD2
v_call: TRBV28
j_call: TRBJ2-2

cdr3_nt: TGTGCCAGCAGCTTAGGTCCGTCTAGCGGGAGATCGGGGCCCTACGAGCAGTACTTC
cdr3_aa: CASSLGPSSGRSGPYEQYF
clone_size: .
d_call: TRBD2
v_call: TRBV11-3
j_call: TRBJ2-7

cdr3_nt: TGTGCCAGCAGCAGGACAGGGGGAGGATCCTACGAGCAGTACTTC
cdr3_aa: CASSRTGGGSYEQYF
clone_size: .
d_call: TRBD1
v_call: TRBV4-2
j_call: TRBJ2-7

cdr3_nt: TGTGCCACCCCACGCCGTGCGGGAGTTCTCTACGAGCAGTACTTC
cdr3_aa: CATPRRAGVLYEQYF
clone_size: .
d_call: TRBD2
v_call: TRBV24-1
j_call: TRBJ2-7

cdr3_nt: TGTGCCAGCAGCCGGGACCGGGGGTCTTACGAGCAGTACTTC
cdr3_aa: CASSRDRGSYEQYF
clone_size: .
d_call: .
v_call: TRBV7-2
j_call: TRBJ2-7

cdr3_nt: TGTGCCAGCAGCGTAGACAGGACTCAAGAGACCCAGTACTTC
cdr3_aa: CASSVDRTQETQYF
clone_size: .
d_call: .
v_call: TRBV9
j_call: TRBJ2-5

cdr3_nt: TGTGCCAGCAGCTTAACGTTGGGCGGGCCGATGTACAATGAGCAATTCTTC
cdr3_aa: CASSLTLGGPMYNEQFF
clone_size: .
d_call: .
v_call: TRBV7-3
j_call: TRBJ2-1

cdr3_nt: TGTGCCAGCAGTTACCGGACAGCGGGCAATGAAAAACTGTTTTTT
cdr3_aa: CASSYRTAGNEKLFF
clone_size: .
d_call: .
v_call: TRBV6-5
j_call: TRBJ1-4

cdr3_nt: TGCGCCAGCAGCTTGGGGTTCTCCTCATACCAAGAGACCCAGTACTTC
cdr3_aa: CASSLGFSSYQETQYF
clone_size: few
d_call: .
v_call: TRBV5-1
j_call: TRBJ2-5

cdr3_nt: TGTGCCAGCAGCTTGACAGGGGCCTACGAGCAGTACTTC
cdr3_aa: CASSLTGAYEQYF
clone_size: once
d_call: TRBD1
v_call: TRBV11-2
j_call: TRBJ2-7

cdr3_nt: TGTGCCAGCAGTCTCCTAGGCGCGGACACTGAAGCTTTCTTT
cdr3_aa: CASSLLGADTEAFF
clone_size: .
d_call: .
v_call: TRBV4-2
j_call: TRBJ1-1

cdr3_nt: TGTGCCAGCAGTTCCCCAAAGGGGGTGAACACTGAAGCTTTCTTT
cdr3_aa: CASSSPKGVNTEAFF
clone_size: .
d_call: .
v_call: TRBV28
j_call: TRBJ1-1

cdr3_nt: TGTGCCAGCAGTTCCCGGGGCGGGAACACCGGGGAGCTGTTTTTT
cdr3_aa: CASSSRGGNTGELFF
clone_size: .
d_call: .
v_call: TRBV25-1
j_call: TRBJ2-2

cdr3_nt: TGTGCCAGCAGCGCCACTGACAGGGCGTATAATTCACCCCTCCACTTT
cdr3_aa: CASSATDRAYNSPLHF
clone_size: .
d_call: TRBD1
v_call: TRBV9
j_call: TRBJ1-6

cdr3_nt: TGTGCCAGCAGCTTAGGGGATGCGGGAGGGTACGAGCAGTACTTC
cdr3_aa: CASSLGDAGGYEQYF
clone_size: .
d_call: TRBD2
v_call: TRBV7-9
j_call: TRBJ2-7

cdr3_nt: TGTGCCAGTAGTAAGTTTGATACTGAAGCTTTCTTT
cdr3_aa: CASSKFDTEAFF
clone_size: .
d_call: .
v_call: TRBV19
j_call: TRBJ1-1

cdr3_nt: TGTGCCAGCAGCCAGGGACTAGCGGGAGGGATGTACAATGAGCAGTTCTTC
cdr3_aa: CASSQGLAGGMYNEQFF
clone_size: .
d_call: TRBD2
v_call: TRBV4-2
j_call: TRBJ2-1

cdr3_nt: TGTGCCAGCAGCCGCCGCGGTCCATACAATGAGCAGTTCTTC
cdr3_aa: CASSRRGPYNEQFF
clone_size: .
d_call: .
v_call: TRBV4-2
j_call: TRBJ2-1

cdr3_nt: TGTGCCAGCACGACAGTTAACTATGGCTACACCTTC
cdr3_aa: CASTTVNYGYTF
clone_size: .
d_call: .
v_call: TRBV19
j_call: TRBJ1-2

cdr3_nt: TGTGCCAGCAGCTACTTAGAACGGGGGGAGCTGTTTTTT
cdr3_aa: CASSYLERGELFF
clone_size: .
d_call: .
v_call: TRBV5-5
j_call: TRBJ2-2

cdr3_nt: TGTGCCAGCAGGCGACAGGGGAGGGACTATGGCTACACCTTC
cdr3_aa: CASRRQGRDYGYTF
clone_size: .
d_call: TRBD1
v_call: TRBV27
j_call: TRBJ1-2

cdr3_nt: TGTGCCAGCAGCCCCGAGACACGGAATAGCAATCAGCCCCAGCATTTT
cdr3_aa: CASSPETRNSNQPQHF
clone_size: .
d_call: .
v_call: TRBV4-2
j_call: TRBJ1-5

cdr3_nt: TGTGCCAGCAGTTTTCCAGGGGTACCACACCTCTACGAGCAGTACTTC
cdr3_aa: CASSFPGVPHLYEQYF
clone_size: .
d_call: .
v_call: TRBV28
j_call: TRBJ2-7

cdr3_nt: TGTGCCAGCAGCGTAGGAGGCAGGGCGCTAGAAGGCTACACCTTC
cdr3_aa: CASSVGGRALEGYTF
clone_size: .
d_call: .
v_call: TRBV9
j_call: TRBJ1-2

cdr3_nt: TGTGCCAGCAGCTTAGATGTAGGACAGGGTATCAATGAGCAGTTCTTC
cdr3_aa: CASSLDVGQGINEQFF
clone_size: .
d_call: TRBD1
v_call: TRBV11-3
j_call: TRBJ2-1

cdr3_nt: TGTGCCAGTCGAACCTCTGGGGCCAACGTCCTGACTTTC
cdr3_aa: CASRTSGANVLTF
clone_size: .
d_call: .
v_call: TRBV28
j_call: TRBJ2-6